This T cell receptor (beta chain) was sequenced during a study of blood T cells in healthy people across ages. Healthy Caucasian individuals from Russia aged about 6 to 90 served as donors. Extraction yielded at least 5 micrograms of total RNA per sample. The CDR3 length is 14 residues. From germline, CDR1 is MNHEY and CDR2 SVGEGT. J was trimmed by 2 bases and V by 5 bases; bases with no gene match: 4. Through a sample-barcoded 5' primer and a J-beta primer mix, a second PCR was run for roughly 7 to 12 cycles. One entry per CDR3 protein, called by TCRdb with MiXCR from the 5' RACE reads. Of about 760,000 distinct CDR3 sequences listed, roughly 25% are singletons. These sequences were also reported in another study, on T cells of mothers and their children. That paper states: The cDNA synthesis received all extracted RNA, at 1.5 ug per 15 ul. Reads recorded for TCR beta CDR3 numbered over 8 million per mother and some 3.3 million per child.

The sequence was obtained from a boy aged 5-17 years in good health. This rearrangement joins TRBV6-2 or TRBV6-3 to TRBJ2-3; 7 positions match TRBD2. Sequenced material: blood. The CDR3 reads CASSGGGSTDTQYF. The CDR3 DNA sequence: TGTGCCAGCAGTGGCGGGGGTTCCACAGATACGCAGTATTTT.